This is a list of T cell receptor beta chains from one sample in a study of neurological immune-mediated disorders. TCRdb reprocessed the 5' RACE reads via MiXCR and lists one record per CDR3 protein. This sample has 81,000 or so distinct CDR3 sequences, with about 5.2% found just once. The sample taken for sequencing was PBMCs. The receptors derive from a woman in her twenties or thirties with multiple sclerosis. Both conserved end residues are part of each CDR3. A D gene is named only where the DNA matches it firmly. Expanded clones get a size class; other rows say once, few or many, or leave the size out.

CSAPTPSGGAGNIQYF,TGCAGTGCTCCGACACCTAGCGGGGGGGCTGGAAACATTCAGTACTTC,TRBD2,TRBV20-1,many,TRBJ2-4
CASSSLLGPLSAFF,TGTGCCAGCAGCTCACTACTCGGACCGCTCTCGGCTTTCTTT,NA,TRBV7-8,many,TRBJ1-1
CSAVSAGLNTEAFF,TGCAGTGCTGTGTCTGCAGGCCTCAACACTGAAGCTTTCTTT,NA,TRBV20-1,many,TRBJ1-1
CASSAWTGYNEQYF,TGTGCCAGTAGCGCCTGGACAGGGTACAACGAGCAGTACTTC,TRBD1,TRBV19,many,TRBJ2-7
CSATADLNTEAFF,TGCAGTGCTACCGCGGATCTGAACACTGAAGCTTTCTTT,NA,TRBV20-1,NA,TRBJ1-1
CASSRDRLNEKLFF,TGTGCCAGCAGTCGGGACAGGCTTAATGAAAAACTGTTTTTT,TRBD1,TRBV6-6,many,TRBJ1-4
CASATNEQFF,TGTGCCAGCGCGACCAATGAGCAGTTCTTC,NA,TRBV2,many,TRBJ2-1
CAARRGADQPQHF,TGTGCCGCGCGCAGGGGAGCTGATCAGCCCCAGCATTTT,NA,TRBV10-3,many,TRBJ1-5
CASSYQGQLANYGYTF,TGTGCCAGCAGCTATCAAGGACAGTTAGCTAACTATGGCTACACCTTC,NA,TRBV6-6,few,TRBJ1-2
CASTATAQEQFF,TGTGCCAGCACCGCCACCGCCCAGGAGCAGTTCTTC,NA,TRBV7-9,many,TRBJ2-1
CASSPIVTGELFF,TGTGCCAGCTCACCCATCGTCACCGGGGAGCTGTTTTTT,NA,TRBV18,few,TRBJ2-2
CATSRLSGTGVIKAFF,TGTGCCACCAGCAGATTATCCGGGACAGGAGTGATCAAAGCTTTCTTT,TRBD1,TRBV15,many,TRBJ1-1
CAISELGDTQYF,TGTGCCATCAGTGAACTTGGGGATACGCAGTATTTT,NA,TRBV10-3,NA,TRBJ2-3
CSARRQGDTEAFF,TGCAGTGCACGGAGACAGGGCGACACTGAAGCTTTCTTT,TRBD1,TRBV20-1,many,TRBJ1-1
CASSLVASGTSTDTQYF,TGTGCCAGCAGCTTAGTGGCTAGCGGAACTAGCACAGATACGCAGTATTTT,TRBD2,TRBV7-3,many,TRBJ2-3
CASSFWTGNEQFF,TGCGCCAGCAGCTTCTGGACGGGGAATGAGCAGTTCTTC,NA,TRBV5-1,many,TRBJ2-1
CATSVGITGELFF,TGTGCCACCAGTGTGGGCATCACCGGGGAGCTGTTTTTT,NA,TRBV24-1,many,TRBJ2-2
CASSQGGGAGPFF,TGTGCCAGCAGTCAAGGCGGGGGGGCCGGTCCGTTCTTC,TRBD2,TRBV3-1,NA,TRBJ2-1
CASRTGQINTIYF,TGTGCCAGCAGAACCGGACAGATAAACACCATATATTTT,NA,TRBV2,many,TRBJ1-3
CASSRQGNYGYTF,TGTGCCAGCAGCCGACAGGGGAACTATGGCTACACCTTC,TRBD1,TRBV27,many,TRBJ1-2
CASSPRVSGANVLTF,TGTGCCAGCAGCCCCCGAGTCTCTGGGGCCAACGTCCTGACTTTC,NA,TRBV7-9,few,TRBJ2-6
CASSLRDVGQFF,TGCGCCAGCAGCCTCCGGGACGTGGGCCAGTTCTTC,NA,TRBV5-1,many,TRBJ2-1
CASSFRYQPQHF,TGTGCCAGCAGTTTTAGGTATCAGCCCCAGCATTTT,NA,TRBV12-3/TRBV12-4,few,TRBJ1-5
CSTTDYNYGYTF,TGCAGTACGACAGACTATAACTATGGCTACACCTTC,NA,TRBV29-1,many,TRBJ1-2
CASSQGDINYGYTF,TGTGCCAGCAGCCAGGGGGACATCAACTATGGCTACACCTTC,TRBD1,TRBV7-9,many,TRBJ1-2
CSARGPGVVAQPQHF,TGCAGTGCTAGAGGGCCGGGAGTCGTTGCTCAGCCCCAGCATTTT,NA,TRBV20-1,medium-sized,TRBJ1-5
CSAKRERGNQPQHF,TGCAGTGCAAAAAGGGAACGCGGCAATCAGCCCCAGCATTTT,NA,TRBV20-1,many,TRBJ1-5
CASSTPTGGGLVAFF,TGTGCCAGCAGTACTCCGACAGGGGGAGGTTTAGTAGCTTTCTTT,TRBD1,TRBV28,NA,TRBJ1-1
CASSLYAGAPTGELFF,TGCGCCAGCAGCTTGTACGCGGGGGCCCCCACCGGGGAGCTGTTTTTT,NA,TRBV5-1,many,TRBJ2-2
CASRSYGYTF,TGTGCCAGCAGGAGCTATGGCTACACCTTC,NA,TRBV7-2,many,TRBJ1-2
CSAQDRGGDGNQPQHF,TGCAGTGCCCAAGACAGGGGGGGAGATGGCAATCAGCCCCAGCATTTT,TRBD1,TRBV20-1,many,TRBJ1-5
CASSLGTGTNYGYTF,TGCGCCAGCAGCTTGGGGACAGGGACTAACTATGGCTACACCTTC,TRBD1,TRBV5-1,many,TRBJ1-2
CASSFQGPTEAFF,TGTGCCAGCAGCTTTCAGGGTCCCACTGAAGCTTTCTTT,NA,TRBV7-2,many,TRBJ1-1
CSAQQGRAEAFF,TGCAGCGCTCAACAGGGGAGGGCTGAAGCTTTCTTT,TRBD1,TRBV29-1,many,TRBJ1-1
CSASDRGRGQPQHF,TGCAGTGCTAGTGACAGGGGGCGAGGACAGCCCCAGCATTTT,TRBD1,TRBV20-1,many,TRBJ1-5
CSAYTRTSGRLYNEQFF,TGCAGTGCTTATACTCGGACTAGCGGGCGACTCTACAATGAGCAGTTCTTC,TRBD2,TRBV20-1,many,TRBJ2-1
CASSLDFTDTQYF,TGTGCCAGCAGCTTGGACTTCACAGATACGCAGTATTTT,NA,TRBV5-6,many,TRBJ2-3
CASTGLAARDTQYF,TGTGCCAGCACGGGACTAGCGGCACGAGATACGCAGTATTTT,TRBD2,TRBV2,few,TRBJ2-3
CASSFDRQYGYTF,TGTGCCAGCAGCTTCGACCGACAATATGGCTACACCTTC,NA,TRBV7-2,many,TRBJ1-2
CASSKGGGGYTF,TGTGCCAGCAGCAAAGGGGGCGGTGGCTACACCTTC,TRBD1,TRBV12-3/TRBV12-4,NA,TRBJ1-2
CASSQWTAHNEQFF,TGTGCCAGCAGCCAGTGGACAGCACACAATGAGCAGTTCTTC,NA,TRBV3-1,few,TRBJ2-1
CAISSQGEAFF,TGTGCCATCAGTTCACAGGGTGAAGCTTTCTTT,NA,TRBV10-3,many,TRBJ1-1
CASSHSGRQHNEQFF,TGTGCCAGCAGCCATAGTGGGAGGCAGCACAATGAGCAGTTCTTC,NA,TRBV3-1,many,TRBJ2-1
CASSLGQGRGNEQFF,TGTGCCAGCAGCTTGGGACAGGGAAGAGGGAATGAGCAGTTCTTC,TRBD1,TRBV25-1,few,TRBJ2-1
CASSLSAGVIYNEQFF,TGTGCCAGCAGTCTATCAGCGGGAGTTATCTACAATGAGCAGTTCTTC,TRBD2,TRBV6-1,many,TRBJ2-1